The clone carrying this TCR beta chain was observed at least ten times. The antigen is not known. This record comes from a study of T cells in Graves' hyperthyroidism and ophthalmopathy. Study results and limitations: In simple terms, a model built on 13 V-J features told ophthalmopathy apart from stable hyperthyroidism. Model-based prediction identified ophthalmopathy a median roughly six months prior to its onset.

Amplification targeted TCR beta CDR3 regions from RNA transcripts. HTBI primers were the set used in a first-round RT-PCR of the TCR CDR3. TCRdb processed the multiplex PCR reads anew with MiXCR; each CDR3 protein has one entry. The table shows 530,000 or so distinct CDR3 sequences, with about half occurring only once. Not enrolled were patients with uncontrolled infection, other autoimmune disease, pregnancy or lactation. Diagnoses used clinical symptoms, serum thyroxine and TRAb, thyroid ultrasound and orbital computed tomography. Trimming stripped 0 bases from V and 2 bases from J, with 8 bases between. This CDR3 spans 13 amino acids. Germline lookup yields CDR1 DFQATT and CDR2 SNEGSKA (reference sequence).

The J gene is TRBJ2-7, the V gene TRBV20-1, with TRBD2 as a possible D gene (5 bases). The receptor was derived from a woman aged 18-35 years with Graves' hyperthyroidism. Sequenced: peripheral blood or thyroid tissue (not recorded which). The CDR3 region has the DNA TGCAGTGCTAGAGACACCGGGACCTACGAGCAGTACTTC. It codes for CSARDTGTYEQYF.